This TCR beta chain was captured in a study of T cell repertoires in cytomegalovirus infection. Trimming took off 5 bases at V and 0 bases at J, with 10 bases between the two ends. The germline gives CDR1 SGHVS, CDR2 FQNEAQ. The CDR3 length is 14 residues. TCRdb reprocessed the reads with MiXCR, giving one entry per CDR3 protein. The sample holds 200,000 or so distinct CDR3 sequences, approximately 28% seen once. Study-wide findings and caveats: Dominating the ex vivo response were HLA-C-restricted CMV-specific TCR beta clonotypes.

This clonotype was recorded at least ten times. Antigen: not known. The V call is TRBV7-8, the J call TRBJ1-1; D gene ambiguous. The sequenced sample consisted of PBMCs. The receptor's source is a human donor in good health (CMV status not recorded). Some clones in this sample may be carry-over from other donors' samples. CDR3 sequence reads: CASSPQAMNTEAFF. The CDR3 bases are TGTGCCAGCAGCCCCCAAGCAATGAACACTGAAGCTTTCTTT.